Listed here are 32 T cell receptor beta chains from one sample, sequenced in a study of monozygotic twins with inflammatory bowel disease (dated by TCRdb to between 2018 and 2020). Libraries were prepared through 5' RACE. Sequencing instrument: Illumina HiSeq 2500. TCRdb reanalyzed the reads, keeping one entry per CDR3 protein sequence and omitting DNA. The sample table records approximately 400,000 distinct CDR3 sequences. 2% to 3% of the sample is taken by the ten largest. Sample: blood. Receptor source: a human donor with ulcerative colitis or Crohn's disease, or a healthy co-twin of an affected twin (not recorded which).

J is TRBJ2-4 and V is TRBV28; TCRdb indicates TRBD1, and absent DNA this call remains unverified. The germline V gene has CDR1 MDHEN and CDR2 SYDVKM. The CDR3 has 15 amino acids. This chain's CDR3 is CASSSPGGRKYIQYF.

The chain combines TRBV27 with TRBJ2-7; with no DNA, the TCRdb D assignment of TRBD1 cannot be verified. This CDR3 has 13 amino acids. CDR1 is MNHEY and CDR2 is SMNVEV in the germline V gene (reference sequence). The chain's CDR3 is CASSLSDRDEQYF.

This chain links TRBV7-8 with TRBJ2-1; lacking DNA, the TRBD2 call made by TCRdb goes unchecked. The germline CDR1 and CDR2 sequences are SGHVS and FQNEAQ. The CDR3 spans 16 residues. CDR3 region: CASSPRWLAGGDEQFF.

V and J are TRBV7-6 and TRBJ1-3. This CDR3 region has 16 residues. Germline V lookup: CDR1 SGHVS, CDR2 FNYEAQ. CDR3 residues: CASSLAGPGLGNTIYF. The full variable domain, with the rest looked up from reference TRBV7-6 and TRBJ1-3, is GAGVSQSPRYKVTKRGQDVALRCDPISGHVSLYWYRQALGQGPEFLTYFNYEAQQDKSGLPNDRFSAERPEGSISTLTIQRTEQRDSAMYRCASSLAGPGLGNTIYFGEGSWLTVV.

The chain is built from TRBV27 and TRBJ1-4; the TCRdb call, TRBD1, lacks DNA for checking. This CDR3 is 15 amino acids long. Looked up from germline, CDR1 is MNHEY and CDR2 is SMNVEV (reference sequence). CDR3 sequence reads: CASSLYARGLGKLFF.

The V gene is TRBV7-2, the J gene TRBJ2-1; there is no DNA to check the TCRdb D call of TRBD2. The CDR3 has 13 amino acids. In germline, CDR1 is SGHTA, CDR2 FQGNSA. The CDR3 protein is CASSSPGLSEQFF.

This chain links TRBV28 with TRBJ2-7; there is no DNA to check the TCRdb D call of TRBD2. Germline loops: CDR1 MDHEN, CDR2 SYDVKM. This CDR3 comprises 15 residues. CDR3 protein: CASGFLGTSPYEQYF.

This chain connects TRBV4-3 to TRBJ2-1; TCRdb lists TRBD2, though no DNA is available to test this call. The germline CDR1 and CDR2 sequences are LGHNA and YSLEER. This CDR3 contains 17 residues. The CDR3 region is CASSQSRGGAGVGEQFF.

The chain has TRBV27 and TRBJ1-1; TCRdb names TRBD1, which stays unverified in the absence of DNA. CDR3 length equals 16 residues. CDR1 is MNHEY and CDR2 is SMNVEV in the germline V gene (reference sequence). This chain's CDR3 is CASSSLQGSLNTEAFF.

The rearrangement joins TRBV3-1 to TRBJ2-3; the D call of TRBD2 rests on TCRdb alone, since no DNA is present to check it. Germline CDR1 reads LGHDT; CDR2 reads YNNKEL (reference sequence). The CDR3 covers 16 residues. CDR3 protein: CASSREVAGGTDTQYF.

The chain combines TRBV20-1 with TRBJ1-1; TCRdb's D call, TRBD1, is unchecked because there is no DNA. This CDR3 has 14 amino acids. The V gene's germline CDR1 is DFQATT and CDR2 SNEGSKA (reference sequence). The CDR3: CSARGRGRNTEAFF.

V is TRBV9 and J is TRBJ1-2. Per germline, CDR1 SGDLS and CDR2 YYNGEE. The CDR3 runs to 14 residues. The CDR3 loop reads CASSVDGIGYGYTF. Together with reference TRBV9 and TRBJ1-2, the CDR3 gives the full variable domain: DSGVTQTPKHLITATGQRVTLRCSPRSGDLSVYWYQQSLDQGLQFLIQYYNGEERAKGNILERFSAQQFPDLHSELNLSSLELGDSALYFCASSVDGIGYGYTFGSGTRLTVV.

The chain combines TRBV27 with TRBJ1-2; without DNA, the TCRdb call of TRBD1 cannot be checked. Germline CDR1 reads MNHEY; CDR2 reads SMNVEV (reference sequence). The CDR3 sequence is 14 residues long. This CDR3 is CASRNVQRGEGYTF.

V and J are TRBV20-1 and TRBJ2-6; TCRdb indicates TRBD2, and absent DNA this call remains unverified. This CDR3 comprises 18 residues. Germline-derived CDR1 and CDR2 are DFQATT and SNEGSKA (reference sequence). The CDR3 is CSASGGGPGHSGANVLTF.

This sequence joins TRBV28 and TRBJ2-1; TCRdb's D gene call, TRBD2, goes unchecked for lack of DNA. The CDR3 is 16 residues long. Germline V gene data show CDR1 as MDHEN and CDR2 as SYDVKM. This CDR3 reads CASSFQPSGEGNEQFF.

The chain employs TRBV27 and TRBJ1-1. The germline V gene encodes CDR1 MNHEY and CDR2 SMNVEV (reference sequence). This CDR3 contains 14 residues. The CDR3 region is CASRPGTGPWRAFF.

The V gene is TRBV20-1, the J gene TRBJ1-1. This CDR3 has 14 residues. CDR1 and CDR2 (germline): DFQATT, SNEGSKA (reference sequence). CDR3 sequence reads: CSASPGRSNTEAFF.

The chain combines TRBV12-3 or TRBV12-4 with TRBJ1-1. The CDR3 loop spans 13 amino acids. The CDR3 reads CASSFGWSTEAFF.

The chain links TRBV5-5 to TRBJ1-5; TCRdb's assignment of TRBD1 cannot be checked, as there is no DNA. This CDR3 comprises 16 residues. Germline CDR1 and CDR2: SGHKS and YYEKEE (reference sequence). CDR3 in amino acids: CASSPDPGTVREPQHF.

CDR3 amino acids: CASSLYSAAGELFF. This chain links TRBV12-3 or TRBV12-4 with TRBJ2-2. This CDR3 comprises 14 residues.

The chain joins TRBV4-1 to TRBJ2-3; lacking DNA, the TRBD1 call made by TCRdb goes unchecked. Germline CDR1 and CDR2: MGHRA and YSYEKL. There are 15 residues in the CDR3. This CDR3 is CASSQKGQGGDTQYF.

V usage is TRBV5-1 and J usage is TRBJ1-2; the D gene TCRdb calls, TRBD1, cannot be checked with no DNA. This CDR3 has 14 residues. Looked up from germline, CDR1 is SGHRS and CDR2 is YFSETQ. This CDR3 is CASSLSAGNYGYTF.

The chain has TRBV6-4 and TRBJ1-1. Germline CDR1 and CDR2: MRHNA and SNTAGT. The CDR3 contains 14 residues. The CDR3 sequence: CASKGEWTYTEAFF.

The chain links TRBV7-9 to TRBJ2-5; checking the TCRdb D call of TRBD1 is not possible without DNA. The CDR3 totals 15 residues. CDR1 and CDR2 (germline): SEHNR, FQNEAQ (reference sequence). CDR3 protein: CASSYPRGVKATQYF. The whole variable domain, filled in from reference TRBV7-9 and TRBJ2-5, reads DTGVSQNPRHKITKRGQNVTFRCDPISEHNRLYWYRQTLGQGPEFLTYFQNEAQLEKSRLLSDRFSAERPKGSFSTLEIQRTEQGDSAMYLCASSYPRGVKATQYFGPGTRLLVL.

The chain recombines TRBV20-1 with TRBJ2-7; absent DNA, TCRdb's TRBD1 call cannot be checked. The CDR3 consists of 16 residues. The germline V gene has CDR1 DFQATT and CDR2 SNEGSKA (reference sequence). The CDR3 loop reads CSASSGGGGTIYEQYF.

The chain links TRBV5-1 to TRBJ2-1. The germline CDR1 and CDR2 sequences are SGHRS and YFSETQ. The CDR3 sequence is 13 residues long. CDR3 loop: CASSFRSIDEQFF.

This rearrangement joins TRBV6-5 to TRBJ2-7; the D gene TCRdb calls, TRBD1, cannot be checked with no DNA. The CDR3 spans 17 residues. Germline V gene lookup returns CDR1 MNHEY and CDR2 SVGAGI. The CDR3 loop reads CASSYPLDRVHFYEQYF.

CDR3: CASSPLGGGVITGELFF. The chain joins TRBV12-3 or TRBV12-4 to TRBJ2-2; TCRdb's D call, TRBD1, is unchecked because there is no DNA. The CDR3 extends over 17 amino acids.

V is TRBV5-5 and J is TRBJ2-5; the TCRdb D gene call, TRBD1, has no DNA to confirm it. Germline CDR1 is SGHKS and CDR2 is YYEKEE (reference sequence). The length of the CDR3 is 18 residues. The CDR3 reads CASSPAYRDRVVQETQYF. Variable domain in full (rest from reference TRBV5-5 and TRBJ2-5): DAGVTQSPTHLIKTRGQQVTLRCSPISGHKSVSWYQQVLGQGPQFIFQYYEKEERGRGNFPDRFSARQFPNYSSELNVNALLLGDSALYLCASSPAYRDRVVQETQYFGPGTRLLVL.

The rearrangement uses TRBV11-2 and TRBJ2-1; TCRdb gives TRBD2 as the D gene, but with no DNA this cannot be confirmed. CDR1 is SGHAT, CDR2 FQNNGV, per germline. There are 18 residues in the CDR3. The CDR3 sequence is CASSPGLAGWSSYNEQFF.

This chain uses TRBV29-1 with TRBJ2-3; TCRdb outputs TRBD2, but without DNA this stays unchecked. The CDR3 length is 16 residues. Per the germline V gene, CDR1 is SQVTM and CDR2 is ANQGSEA. The CDR3 is CSVEVLAGGLSHTQYF.

CDR3 protein: CASSQDLSGGTQYF. The chain has TRBV4-3 and TRBJ2-5. The CDR3 length is 14 residues. CDR1 LGHNA and CDR2 YSLEER come from the germline V gene.